This T cell receptor (beta chain) was sequenced for a study of T cell clonality in common variable immunodeficiency (dated by TCRdb to the mid-2010s). The research as a whole found: TCRbeta clonality was higher in CVID subjects than in healthy controls (t-test p = 0.018), and the increase was most characteristic of about a third of subjects. Healthy controls shared more TCRbeta clones with each other than CVID subjects shared among themselves (p < 0.0001). Even though DNA input was the same, control samples had an average of around 78,000 unique sequences each, compared with roughly 30,000 in CVID samples. According to the authors, finding the cause of the higher clonality in CVID would require sequencing the repertoires of T cell subpopulations. CVID TCRbeta sequences were reported to have fewer deletions and N-nucleotide insertions and to lack highly modified clones with 13 or more V deletions. Correlations between repertoire features and clinical complications were limited by patient heterogeneity within the CVID cohort.

Most of the CVID patients and most of the healthy controls were of Caucasian heritage. Heparinized peripheral whole blood samples of roughly 5 to 8.5 ml were obtained from each donor. Genomic DNA from adults with common variable immune deficiency (CVID) and from healthy adult controls was used for sequencing of TCRbeta CDR3 repertoires. The control group comprised 22 healthy adult volunteers, roughly twelve female and approximately ten male, aged roughly 20 to 75 years with a mean age of around 35. Diluted blood was density-centrifuged over Hypaque 1077 or Ficoll-Paque to isolate peripheral blood mononuclear cells. Unsorted mononuclear cells served as the source of genomic DNA, which was extracted either by Qiagen column purification or by a centrifugation-based method. Equivalent amounts of genomic DNA from CVID and control samples were used as sequencing input. For every sample, a 60 bp segment covering the rearranged TCRbeta CDR3 region was amplified and then sequenced. The immunoSEQ assay, a bias-corrected multiplex PCR combined with high-throughput sequencing, was used to amplify TCRbeta. Per the authors' processing: Each unique nucleotide sequence was treated as a clone and annotated with V, D and J genes, copy number and frequency. Sequences were labeled productive if in frame, and non-productive if out of frame or containing stop codons. As previously described, Shannon's entropy was used to calculate clonality. Mean CDR3 Kyte-Doolittle hydropathy was derived from the predicted amino acid sequences of productive clones. The R hclust function was used to hierarchically cluster scaled V gene usage with Manhattan distance and complete linkage. To assess clone sharing by CDR3 amino acid sequence, 12 repertoires per group were resampled over 100 rounds. The repertoires were screened for 70 published EBV-specific TCRbeta sequences and 245 published CMV-specific TCRbeta sequences. After a couple of CVID samples that produced fewer than 10,000 sequences were dropped from the analysis, roughly 42 CVID repertoires remained. TCRdb provides this immuneACCESS table in a form limited to in-frame rearrangements. Some clones are lacking; in checked studies, under half of them reflect an unresolved V gene, and why the rest are absent is not known. V, J and clone size are taken as reported in that table, and D and trimming were inferred from the DNA itself. In this sample, roughly 32,000 clones appear, none counted once only. Almost 4.5% of the sample is in the top ten clones.

This clone showed up many times. The specificity of this receptor is unknown. The origin of this receptor is a person aged 18-70 years in good health. The sequenced sample consisted of peripheral blood mononuclear cells.

The CDR3 sequence is CASSFFSQPQHF. The sequenced CDR3 bases are TGTGCCAGCAGCTTCTTCTCTCAGCCC. This receptor chain uses TRBV7-2 and TRBJ1-5; the D gene identity is not certain. The read gets to within 3 residues of the CDR3 end, and the germline J gene fills in the rest. V gives up 3 bases and J gives up 6 bases, and the segment between their germline ends measures 6 bases. Via the germline V gene, CDR1 is SGHTA and CDR2 FQGNSA. From its cysteine to its phenylalanine, the CDR3 spans 12 amino acids. The DNA shown is the part of the CDR3 that was read: 27 bases, in frame from base 1.